A selection of T cell receptor beta chains follows, all from one sample in a study of blood T cell repertoires in COVID-19. Only in-frame clones appear in the TCRdb table, and some are missing; sequencing was by immunoSEQ multiplex PCR. The sample has hundreds of thousands of clones, more than 80% seen once. Sequencing input: peripheral blood. The receptors derive from a woman between 18 and 30 years old with acute or convalescent COVID-19. Each CDR3 is given with its conserved first and last residue. The order of the fields is J gene, V gene, clone size, D gene, CDR3 DNA, CDR3 protein. A D gene is named only where the DNA matches it firmly. Clone size is not always given. Where it is, it says once, few, many or a class for expanded clones.

>TRBJ2-7|TRBV20-1|NA|TRBD2
TGCAGTGCTAGTAGGCGGGGGGGCATCTACGAGCAGTACTTC
CSASRRGGIYEQYF
>TRBJ1-4|TRBV11-2|NA|NA
TGTGCCAGCAGCTTGAGGGGGAATGAAAAACTGTTTTTT
CASSLRGNEKLFF
>TRBJ1-2|TRBV30|once|NA
TGTGCCTGGGCGGTTCTCGCTAGAGGTTACGGCTACACCTTC
CAWAVLARGYGYTF
>TRBJ1-2|TRBV7-2|NA|TRBD1
TGTGCCAGCAGCCTTATGCAGGGGGATGGCTACACCTTC
CASSLMQGDGYTF
>TRBJ2-1|TRBV19|NA|TRBD2
TGTGCCAGTAGTATTGGGCTAGCGGGGGCCAATGAGCAGTTCTTC
CASSIGLAGANEQFF
>TRBJ1-1|TRBV29-1|NA|NA
TGCAGCGCCTCGACAGGATGGAACACTGAAGCTTTCTTT
CSASTGWNTEAFF
>TRBJ1-4|TRBV5-6|NA|NA
TGTGCCAGCAGTTCAGGGTCAGAGAATGAAAAACTGTTTTTT
CASSSGSENEKLFF
>TRBJ1-6|TRBV19|NA|TRBD1
TGTGCCAGTAGACCGGACAGGTCCTATAATTCACCCCTCCACTTT
CASRPDRSYNSPLHF
>TRBJ1-1|TRBV10-3|NA|NA
TGTGCCACACTAGAGAACACTGAAGCTTTCTTT
CATLENTEAFF
>TRBJ1-4|TRBV5-1|NA|NA
TGCGCCAGCAGCTTGGGGCGGGCCACTAATGAAAAACTGTTTTTT
CASSLGRATNEKLFF
>TRBJ2-1|TRBV18|NA|NA
TGTGCCAGCTCACAGCGAGTCAGCTCCTACAATGAGCAGTTCTTC
CASSQRVSSYNEQFF
>TRBJ1-5|TRBV5-1|NA|NA
TGCGCCAGCAGCTCCCGTGGCAGGGAGGGACGGCCCCAGCATTTT
CASSSRGREGRPQHF
>TRBJ1-4|TRBV5-1|NA|NA
TGCGCCAGCAGCTTGTTTGCGGGGGAAAAACTGTTTTTT
CASSLFAGEKLFF
>TRBJ1-1|TRBV9|NA|NA
TGTGCCAGCAGCGGGGTGGGTGGGGCCGCTGAAGCTTTCTTT
CASSGVGGAAEAFF
>TRBJ1-2|TRBV30|NA|NA
TGTGCCTGGAGTGGCCAGTCTTACTATGGCTACACCTTC
CAWSGQSYYGYTF
>TRBJ2-1|TRBV20-1|NA|TRBD1
TGCAGTGCACCGGACAGGGGACGGCAGTTCTTC
CSAPDRGRQFF
>TRBJ1-6|TRBV27|NA|NA
TGTGCCAGCAGGCCAGTCTCCTATAATTCACCCCTCCACTTT
CASRPVSYNSPLHF
>TRBJ1-3|TRBV11-2|NA|TRBD1
TGTGCCAGCAGCTTAGACAGGGGGGACACCATATATTTT
CASSLDRGDTIYF
>TRBJ2-5|TRBV5-6|NA|NA
TGTGCCAGCAGCTTGGCCCCGGCGGCAGAGACCCAGTACTTC
CASSLAPAAETQYF
>TRBJ2-7|TRBV28|NA|TRBD2
TGTGCCAGCAGAGTTCGGACTAGCGGCGCTCTTACCTACGAGCAGTACTTC
CASRVRTSGALTYEQYF
>TRBJ1-3|TRBV7-6|NA|TRBD1
TGTGCCAGCAGCTTAGGGTACAGGGGGAGCTCTGGAAACACCATATATTTT
CASSLGYRGSSGNTIYF
>TRBJ1-2|TRBV6-5|NA|TRBD1
TGTGCCAGCAGTTACTCGACAGGGTTGGGCGGCTACACCTTC
CASSYSTGLGGYTF
>TRBJ1-1|TRBV29-1|NA|NA
TGCAGCGTTGTGGGGACACTGACCCGAGGGACTGAAGCTTTCTTT
CSVVGTLTRGTEAFF
>TRBJ1-6|TRBV30|NA|TRBD1
TGTGCCTGTCGACAGGGGACGGGTAATTCACCCCTCCACTTT
CACRQGTGNSPLHF
>TRBJ2-2|TRBV27|NA|NA
TGTGCCAGCAGTCCTTTCAACACCGGGGAGCTGTTTTTT
CASSPFNTGELFF
>TRBJ1-1|TRBV19|NA|NA
TGTGCCACGCGTGGGTCAGGGAGGACTGAAGCTTTCTTT
CATRGSGRTEAFF
>TRBJ1-2|TRBV6-6|NA|TRBD1
TGTGCCAGCAGTTACTCCGGGCAGGGGGACACCTTC
CASSYSGQGDTF
>TRBJ1-2|TRBV14|NA|NA
TGTGCCAGCAGCCAATCCGCCAACCCGGGTGGCTACACCTTC
CASSQSANPGGYTF
>TRBJ2-7|TRBV23-1|NA|TRBD1
TGCGCCAGCAGGCCCGGGACAGGGTCGTACGAGCAGTACTTC
CASRPGTGSYEQYF
>TRBJ2-4|TRBV5-1|NA|TRBD1
TGCGCCAGCAGCTTGAGGACAGGGAAAAACATTCAGTACTTC
CASSLRTGKNIQYF
>TRBJ1-4|TRBV4-2|NA|TRBD1
TGTGCCAGCAGCAACTGGACAGGGTCTAATGAAAAACTGTTTTTT
CASSNWTGSNEKLFF
>TRBJ1-2|TRBV5-4|NA|NA
TGTGCCAGCAGCTTGGGGGGAGTCGACGGCTACACCTTC
CASSLGGVDGYTF
>TRBJ1-4|TRBV13|NA|NA
TGTGCCAGCAGCTTAAGGCGTAAAGGAGGGGAACGAGAAAAACTGTTTTTT
CASSLRRKGGEREKLFF
>TRBJ1-4|TRBV6-4|NA|NA
TGTGCCAGCAGTGATGAGGCTGGAGCTAATGAAAAACTGTTTTTT
CASSDEAGANEKLFF
>TRBJ2-2|TRBV5-8|NA|TRBD2
TGTGCCAGCAGCCCCGGGACTAGCGGGGGCCTGAACACCGGGGAGCTGTTTTTT
CASSPGTSGGLNTGELFF
>TRBJ1-2|TRBV19|NA|TRBD1
TGTGCCAGTAGTATTCGACAGGGGGAGCTCTATGGCTACACCTTC
CASSIRQGELYGYTF
>TRBJ2-1|TRBV9|NA|NA
TGTGCCAGCAGCGTAGAGTCCCGAAACTGGTACAATGAGCAGTTCTTC
CASSVESRNWYNEQFF
>TRBJ1-5|TRBV7-2|NA|NA
TGTGCCAGCAGCTCGAGGGCTTATCAGCCCCAGCATTTT
CASSSRAYQPQHF
>TRBJ1-2|TRBV18|NA|NA
TGTGCCACCTGGGAGGACACTTCTAACTATGGCTACACCTTC
CATWEDTSNYGYTF
>TRBJ1-1|TRBV12-3/TRBV12-4|NA|NA
TGTGCCAGCAGTACGGAGGCTGAAGCTTTCTTT
CASSTEAEAFF
>TRBJ1-2|TRBV5-1|NA|TRBD1
TGCGCCAGCAGCTGGACAGGGGGTACCTATGGCTACACCTTC
CASSWTGGTYGYTF
>TRBJ1-2|TRBV5-1|NA|TRBD1
TGCGCCAGCAGCTTGGAGGGGGCCTGGGGCTACACCTTC
CASSLEGAWGYTF
>TRBJ1-1|TRBV5-1|NA|NA
TGCGCCAGCAGCTTGGGCCGGACAGCGAACACTGAAGCTTTCTTT
CASSLGRTANTEAFF
>TRBJ2-2|TRBV7-6|NA|TRBD1
TGTGCCAGCAGCGAACCGGGACAGGGGAGTACCGGGGAGCTGTTTTTT
CASSEPGQGSTGELFF
>TRBJ2-3|TRBV6-5|NA|NA
TGTGCCAGCAGTTATAGTAGGGGAACAGATACGCAGTATTTT
CASSYSRGTDTQYF
>TRBJ2-7|TRBV6-5|NA|NA
TGTGCCAGCAACAAAGGGACTTACCTCTCCTACGAGCAGTACTTC
CASNKGTYLSYEQYF
>TRBJ1-6|TRBV12-3/TRBV12-4|NA|NA
TGTGCCAGCAGGGGCGATCAGTCACCCCTCCACTTT
CASRGDQSPLHF
>TRBJ2-3|TRBV19|NA|TRBD2
TGTGCCAGTAGTATGGGAGGGCGTACGCAGTATTTT
CASSMGGRTQYF
>TRBJ1-5|TRBV27|NA|TRBD1
TGTGCCAGCAGTTTCCGGGGGACAGGGGGGCAACATAGCAATCAGCCCCAGCATTTT
CASSFRGTGGQHSNQPQHF
>TRBJ1-5|TRBV19|NA|NA
TGTGCCAGTAGTACACAGGGACTAGATCAGCCCCAGCATTTT
CASSTQGLDQPQHF
>TRBJ1-6|TRBV13|many|NA
TGTGCCAGCACCGGGAGTACCTATAATTCACCCCTCCACTTT
CASTGSTYNSPLHF
>TRBJ2-2|TRBV5-1|NA|TRBD1
TGCGCCAGCAGCTTGTGGACAGGGATCACCGGGGAGCTGTTTTTT
CASSLWTGITGELFF
>TRBJ1-5|TRBV27|NA|NA
TGTGCCAGCAGTTCGGGATTCAGCAATCAGCCCCAGCATTTT
CASSSGFSNQPQHF
>TRBJ1-5|TRBV4-1|NA|NA
TGCGCCAGCAGCCAAGACGGGACAATAGGGCACCAGCCCCAGCATTTT
CASSQDGTIGHQPQHF
>TRBJ1-2|TRBV3-1/TRBV3-2|once|NA
TGTGCCAGCAGCCAAGAAAATCGGGGGAACTATGGCTACACCTTC
CASSQENRGNYGYTF
>TRBJ2-2|TRBV2|NA|NA
TGTGCCAGCAACGGGAACACCGGGGAGCTGTTTTTT
CASNGNTGELFF
>TRBJ2-5|TRBV5-1|NA|NA
TGCGCCAGCAGCTCGGGCCGGGGGTCGTCGGGGGAGACCCAGTACTTC
CASSSGRGSSGETQYF
>TRBJ2-3|TRBV5-1|NA|TRBD2
TGCGCCAGCAGCACCGGACTAGCGGGGTTCACAGATACGCAGTATTTT
CASSTGLAGFTDTQYF
>TRBJ1-4|TRBV5-5|NA|TRBD1
TGTGCCAGCAGCTCCTGGACAGGAGAGGAAAAACTGTTTTTT
CASSSWTGEEKLFF
>TRBJ1-4|TRBV3-1/TRBV3-2|NA|NA
TGTGCCAGCAGCCAACCTCTGACAGGAGAGAATGAAAAACTGTTTTTT
CASSQPLTGENEKLFF